The 13 T cell receptor beta chains in this list originate from one sample, sequenced in a study of T cells in Graves' hyperthyroidism and ophthalmopathy. TCR beta CDR3 regions were amplified from RNA transcripts. A first-round RT-PCR of the TCR CDR3 used the HTBI primer set. Each CDR3 protein gets one entry after TCRdb re-called the multiplex PCR reads with MiXCR. This sample carries roughly 750,000 distinct CDR3 sequences, over 15% of them seen once, and the ten largest clones take around 8%. Sequencing was done on a sample of blood. The receptors derive from a man aged 18 to 30 with Graves' hyperthyroidism.

Many counts were recorded for this clonotype. The chain employs TRBV2 and TRBJ1-3; perhaps TRBD1 as D (6 bases). The germline gives CDR1 SNHLY, CDR2 FYNNEI. The V and J ends lost 7 bases and 4 bases respectively, with 11 bases between them. CDR3 length equals 13 residues. CDR3 coding DNA: TGTGCCAGCAACCAAGACAGGGGAAACACCATATATTTT. The encoded protein is CASNQDRGNTIYF.

The chain recombines TRBV20-1 with TRBJ2-3, with 9 bases matching TRBD2. The germline V gene encodes CDR1 DFQATT and CDR2 SNEGSKA (reference sequence). Trimming took 0 bases from V and 4 from J; bases not matched to a gene: 11. The CDR3 sequence is 17 residues long. This CDR3 is CSARDHGASGIADTQYF. The CDR3 DNA reads TGCAGTGCTAGAGATCACGGCGCTAGCGGGATAGCAGATACGCAGTATTTT.

V is TRBV12-3 or TRBV12-4 and J is TRBJ2-5, with D tentatively TRBD1 (6 bases). Trimming took off 5 bases at V and 7 bases at J, with 20 bases between the two ends. The CDR3 contains 15 residues. CDR3 in DNA: TGTGCCAGCAGTCCTACCGGGACACCTGGGGGGACCCAGTACTTC. Residues: CASSPTGTPGGTQYF.

This clonotype was seen many times. At one of its ends the junction is not consistent with the germline gene, which may arise from a read error. The CDR3 reads CASRYYGQGETQYF. Here the CDR3 DNA reads TGTGCCAGCAGATACTACGGACAGGGCGAGACCCAGTACTTC. The chain links TRBV6-2 or TRBV6-3 to TRBJ2-5; 8 bases align to TRBD1. In germline, CDR1 is MNHEY, CDR2 SVGEGT. The CDR3 runs to 14 residues.

This clonotype appeared many times. This rearrangement joins TRBV18 to TRBJ1-4; D is ambiguous. CDR1 and CDR2 from the germline V gene are KGHSH and LQKENI. This CDR3 is built from 16 residues. V shed 1 base and J shed 7 bases, with 16 bases lying between them. CDR3: CASSPLILTATEKLFF. The CDR3 DNA reads TGTGCCAGCTCACCACTGATTTTGACTGCCACTGAAAAACTGTTTTTT.

This clonotype was recorded many times. The chain combines TRBV3-1 with TRBJ2-3, with D hard to call. V lost 0 bases and J 4 bases, leaving 8 bases between the germline ends. This CDR3 is 14 amino acids long. Per the germline V gene, CDR1 is LGHDT and CDR2 is YNNKEL (reference sequence). This CDR3 is CASSQDVRADTQYF. Here the CDR3 DNA reads TGTGCCAGCAGCCAAGATGTTCGGGCAGATACGCAGTATTTT.

There are a few counts of this clonotype. CDR3 sequence (DNA): TGCGCCAGCAGCTCGGGCGGGGACGGCTCCTACAATGAGCAGTTCTTC. This encodes CASSSGGDGSYNEQFF. This rearrangement joins TRBV5-1 to TRBJ2-1, with a tentative D call TRBD2 (6 bases). Trimming removed 3 bases at V and 0 bases at J, with 13 bases between. The CDR3 consists of 16 residues. CDR1 SGHRS and CDR2 YFSETQ come from the germline V gene.

This chain connects TRBV4-1 to TRBJ2-1; TRBD2 is a possible D gene (6 bases). This CDR3 comprises 15 residues. Trimming took off 1 base at V and 4 bases at J, with 11 bases between the two ends. Germline V gives CDR1 MGHRA, CDR2 YSYEKL. CDR3 nucleotide sequence: TGCGCCAGCAGCCAAGGGGGGGTCGGGTACAATGAGCAGTTCTTC. Its translation is CASSQGGVGYNEQFF.

This clonotype showed up many times. The chain is built from TRBV5-1 and TRBJ1-2; D not resolved. V shed 4 bases and J shed 4 bases, with 14 bases lying between them. The CDR3 runs to 14 residues. Germline assignment: CDR1 SGHRS and CDR2 YFSETQ. CDR3 protein: CASSRDPDGYGYTF. In DNA form, the CDR3 reads TGCGCCAGCAGCCGAGACCCGGATGGCTATGGCTACACCTTC.

The chain has TRBV12-3 or TRBV12-4 and TRBJ2-1, with D perhaps TRBD2 (6 bases). This CDR3 has 15 amino acids. The V end lost 5 bases, the J end lost 5 bases, and 16 bases lay between the germline ends. The CDR3 reads CASSPRGATHNEQFF. The CDR3 DNA is TGTGCCAGCAGTCCTCGCGGGGCCACACACAATGAGCAGTTCTTC.

This clonotype was counted between two and nine times. The CDR3 loop is CASRSRGRQQYF. In nucleotides, the CDR3 is TGTGCCAGCAGAAGCAGGGGGCGTCAGCAGTACTTC. The gene calls are TRBV27 and TRBJ2-7, with TRBD1 matching over 8 bases. CDR1 and CDR2 from the germline V gene are MNHEY and SMNVEV (reference sequence). The CDR3 is 12 residues long. J was trimmed by 8 bases and V by 6 bases; bases with no gene match: 6.

V gene TRBV30 combines with J gene TRBJ2-2; no firm D call. CDR1 is GTSNPN and CDR2 is SVGIG in the germline V gene (reference sequence). V was clipped by 4 bases and J by 0 bases, with 12 bases between them. The CDR3 has 15 residues. CDR3 coding DNA: TGTGCCTGGAACAGTGGGCTAGCGAACACCGGGGAGCTGTTTTTT. Translated, it gives CAWNSGLANTGELFF.

This clonotype was counted many times. The V call is TRBV30, the J call TRBJ2-7; possible D gene TRBD1, 5 bases. Germline values: CDR1 GTSNPN, CDR2 SVGIG (reference sequence). The ends were cut back, 2 bases at V and 0 bases at J, with 14 bases in the middle. The length of the CDR3 is 15 residues. Here the CDR3 DNA reads TGTGCCTGGAGTCAGGGCCCGTGGGGCTCCTACGAGCAGTACTTC. Amino acids: CAWSQGPWGSYEQYF.